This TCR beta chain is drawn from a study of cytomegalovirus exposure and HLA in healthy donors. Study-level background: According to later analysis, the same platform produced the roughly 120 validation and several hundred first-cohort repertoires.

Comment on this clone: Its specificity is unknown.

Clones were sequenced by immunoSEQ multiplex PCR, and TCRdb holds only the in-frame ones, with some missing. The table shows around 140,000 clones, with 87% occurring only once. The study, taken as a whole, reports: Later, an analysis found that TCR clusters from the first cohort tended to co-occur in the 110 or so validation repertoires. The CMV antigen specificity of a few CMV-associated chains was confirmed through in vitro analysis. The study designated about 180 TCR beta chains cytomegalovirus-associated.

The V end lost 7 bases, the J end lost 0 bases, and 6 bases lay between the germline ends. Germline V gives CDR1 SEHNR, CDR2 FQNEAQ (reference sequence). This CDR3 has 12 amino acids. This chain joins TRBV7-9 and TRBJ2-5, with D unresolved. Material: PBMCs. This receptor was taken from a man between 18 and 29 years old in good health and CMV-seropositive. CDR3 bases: TGTGCCAGCACGGTAAACCAAGAGACCCAGTACTTC. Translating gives CASTVNQETQYF.